This TCR beta chain was obtained from a study of blood T cell repertoires in COVID-19. The method was immunoSEQ multiplex PCR; TCRdb's version includes in-frame clones alone and lacks a portion of them. The repertoire holds almost 500,000 clones, less than 90% seen once, with approximately 8% in the top ten. The material sequenced was PBMCs or T cells enriched from blood (not recorded which). This sequence was found in a woman aged 55-69 years who had recovered from COVID-19.

The DNA for the CDR3 is TGTGCCAGCAGCAACCCTGGGGTCCGGGGCACTGAAGCTTTCTTT. It yields the protein CASSNPGVRGTEAFF. This sequence joins TRBV21-1 and TRBJ1-1. TRBV21-1 constitutes a pseudogene. This CDR3 has 15 residues.